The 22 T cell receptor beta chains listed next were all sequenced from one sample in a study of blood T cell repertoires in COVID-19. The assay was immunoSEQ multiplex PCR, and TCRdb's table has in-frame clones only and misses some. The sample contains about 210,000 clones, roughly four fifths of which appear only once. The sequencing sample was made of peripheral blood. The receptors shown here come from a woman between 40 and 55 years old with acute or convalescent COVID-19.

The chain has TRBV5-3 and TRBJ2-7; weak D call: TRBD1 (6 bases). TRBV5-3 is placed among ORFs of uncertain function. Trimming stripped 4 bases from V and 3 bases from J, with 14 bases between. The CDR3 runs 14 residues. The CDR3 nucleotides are TGTGCCAGAAGCCACTCTGGACAGAACTACGAGCAGTACTTC. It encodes CARSHSGQNYEQYF.

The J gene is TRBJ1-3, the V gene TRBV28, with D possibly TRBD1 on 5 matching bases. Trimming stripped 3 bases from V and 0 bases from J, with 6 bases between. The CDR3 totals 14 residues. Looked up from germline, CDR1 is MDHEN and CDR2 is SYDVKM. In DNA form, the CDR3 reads TGTGCCAGCAGTTTCAGGGACTCTGGAAACACCATATATTTT. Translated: CASSFRDSGNTIYF.

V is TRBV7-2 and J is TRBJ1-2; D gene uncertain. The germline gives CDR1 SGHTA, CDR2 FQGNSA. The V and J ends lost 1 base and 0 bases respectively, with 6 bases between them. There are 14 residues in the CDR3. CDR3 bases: TGTGCCAGCAGCTTAGGGCCAACTAACTATGGCTACACCTTC. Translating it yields CASSLGPTNYGYTF. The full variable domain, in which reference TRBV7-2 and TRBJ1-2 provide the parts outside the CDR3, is GAGVSQSPSNKVTEKGKDVELRCDPISGHTALYWYRQSLGQGLEFLIYFQGNSAPDKSGLPSDRFSAERTGGSVSTLTIQRTQQEDSAVYLCASSLGPTNYGYTFGSGTRLTVV.

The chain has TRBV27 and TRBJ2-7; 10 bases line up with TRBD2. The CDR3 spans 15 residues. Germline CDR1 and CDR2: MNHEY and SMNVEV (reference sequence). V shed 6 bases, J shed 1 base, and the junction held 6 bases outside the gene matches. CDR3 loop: CASRPGTSASYEQYF. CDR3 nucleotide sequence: TGTGCCAGCAGACCGGGGACTAGCGCATCCTACGAGCAGTACTTC.

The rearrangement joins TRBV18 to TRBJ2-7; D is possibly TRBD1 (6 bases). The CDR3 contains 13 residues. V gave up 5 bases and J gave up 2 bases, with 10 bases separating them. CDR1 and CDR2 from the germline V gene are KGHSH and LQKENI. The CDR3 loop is CASSSKGAYEQYF. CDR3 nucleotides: TGTGCCAGCTCATCAAAGGGGGCCTACGAGCAGTACTTC. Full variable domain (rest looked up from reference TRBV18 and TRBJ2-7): NAGVMQNPRHLVRRRGQEARLRCSPMKGHSHVYWYRQLPEEGLKFMVYLQKENIIDESGMPKERFSAEFPKEGPSILRIQQVVRGDSAAYFCASSSKGAYEQYFGPGTRLTVT.

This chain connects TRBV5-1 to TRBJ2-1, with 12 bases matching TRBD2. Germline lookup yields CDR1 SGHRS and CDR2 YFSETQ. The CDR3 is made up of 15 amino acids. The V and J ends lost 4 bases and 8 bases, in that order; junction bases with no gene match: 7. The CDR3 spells CASSLGTSGWDEQFF. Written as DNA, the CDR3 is TGCGCCAGCAGCCTCGGGACTAGCGGGTGGGATGAGCAGTTCTTC.

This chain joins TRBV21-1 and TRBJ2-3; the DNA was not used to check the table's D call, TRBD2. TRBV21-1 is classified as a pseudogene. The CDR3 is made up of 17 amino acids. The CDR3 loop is CASSKRRLAGRTDTQYF. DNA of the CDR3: TGTGCCAGCAGCAAACGCAGGCTAGCGGGACGCACAGATACGCAGTATTTT.

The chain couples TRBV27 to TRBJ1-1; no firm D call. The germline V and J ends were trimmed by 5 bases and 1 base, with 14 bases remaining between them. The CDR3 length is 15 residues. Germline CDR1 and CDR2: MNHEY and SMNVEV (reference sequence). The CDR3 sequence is CASSPHLISNTEAFF. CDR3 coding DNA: TGTGCCAGCAGTCCCCACCTAATATCGAACACTGAAGCTTTCTTT.

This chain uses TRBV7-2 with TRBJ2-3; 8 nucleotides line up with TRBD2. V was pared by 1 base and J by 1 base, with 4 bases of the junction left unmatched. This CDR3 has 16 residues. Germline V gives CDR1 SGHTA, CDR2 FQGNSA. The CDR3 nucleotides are TGTGCCAGCAGCTTAGGGCTAGCGGGCGGCACAGATACGCAGTATTTT. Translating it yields CASSLGLAGGTDTQYF.

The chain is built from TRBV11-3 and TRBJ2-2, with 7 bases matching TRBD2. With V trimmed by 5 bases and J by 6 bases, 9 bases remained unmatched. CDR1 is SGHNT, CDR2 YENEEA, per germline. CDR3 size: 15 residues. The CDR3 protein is CASSRLAGVAGELFF. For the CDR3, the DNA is TGTGCCAGCAGCCGACTGGCGGGAGTGGCCGGGGAGCTGTTTTTT.

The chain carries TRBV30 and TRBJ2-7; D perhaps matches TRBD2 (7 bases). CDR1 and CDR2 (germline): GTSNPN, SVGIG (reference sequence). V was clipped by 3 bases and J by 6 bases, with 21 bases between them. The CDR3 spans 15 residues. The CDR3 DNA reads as TGTGCCTGGAGCGCCGGGGGGCACCTCAGTGGCGAGCAGTACTTC. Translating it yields CAWSAGGHLSGEQYF.

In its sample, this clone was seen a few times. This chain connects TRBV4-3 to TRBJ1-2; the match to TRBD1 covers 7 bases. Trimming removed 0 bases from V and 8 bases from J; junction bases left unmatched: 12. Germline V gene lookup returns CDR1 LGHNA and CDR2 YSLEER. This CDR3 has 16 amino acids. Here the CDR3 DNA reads TGCGCCAGCAGCCAAGATTTGGTAGGGGGCAAGGACGGCTACACCTTC. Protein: CASSQDLVGGKDGYTF.

Here the CDR3 reads CASSLGGDRPYQETQYF. For the CDR3, the DNA is TGTGCCAGCAGCTTAGGAGGAGACAGGCCCTACCAAGAGACCCAGTACTTC. The chain carries TRBV7-6 and TRBJ2-5; a weak D match, TRBD1 (6 bases). Trimming shortened V by 1 base and J by 0 bases, and 15 bases separated the two germline ends. Germline values: CDR1 SGHVS, CDR2 FNYEAQ. The CDR3 length is 17 residues. The full variable domain, completed using reference TRBV7-6 and TRBJ2-5, is GAGVSQSPRYKVTKRGQDVALRCDPISGHVSLYWYRQALGQGPEFLTYFNYEAQQDKSGLPNDRFSAERPEGSISTLTIQRTEQRDSAMYRCASSLGGDRPYQETQYFGPGTRLLVL.

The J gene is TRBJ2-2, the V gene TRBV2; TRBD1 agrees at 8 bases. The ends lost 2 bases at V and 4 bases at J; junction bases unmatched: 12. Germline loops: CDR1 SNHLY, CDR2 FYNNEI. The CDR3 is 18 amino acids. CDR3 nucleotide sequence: TGTGCCAGCAGTGAAAGGGATAGAGGACAGGGACCCACCGGGGAGCTGTTTTTT. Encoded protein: CASSERDRGQGPTGELFF. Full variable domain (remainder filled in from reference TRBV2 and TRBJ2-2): EPEVTQTPSHQVTQMGQEVILRCVPISNHLYFYWYRQILGQKVEFLVSFYNNEISEKSEIFDDQFSVERPDGSNFTLKIRSTKLEDSAMYFCASSERDRGQGPTGELFFGEGSRLTVL.

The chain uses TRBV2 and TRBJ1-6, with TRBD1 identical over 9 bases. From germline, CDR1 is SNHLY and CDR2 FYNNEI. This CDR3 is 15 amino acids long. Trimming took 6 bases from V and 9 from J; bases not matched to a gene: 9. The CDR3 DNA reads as TGTGCCAGCAGGCTTCAACAGGGGGCGATTTCACCCCTCCACTTT. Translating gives CASRLQQGAISPLHF.

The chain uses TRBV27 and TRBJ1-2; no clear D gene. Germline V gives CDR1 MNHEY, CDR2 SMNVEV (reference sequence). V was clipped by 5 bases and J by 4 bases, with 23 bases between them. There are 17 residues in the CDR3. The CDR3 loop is CASSPFPVPKAGYGYTF. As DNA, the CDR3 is TGTGCCAGCAGTCCGTTCCCCGTTCCGAAGGCGGGCTATGGCTACACCTTC.

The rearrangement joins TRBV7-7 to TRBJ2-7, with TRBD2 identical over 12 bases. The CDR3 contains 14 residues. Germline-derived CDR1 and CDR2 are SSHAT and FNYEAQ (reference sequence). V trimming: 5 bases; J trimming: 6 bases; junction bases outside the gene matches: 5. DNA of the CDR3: TGTGCCAGCAGCCCGACTAGCGGGAGTGGCGAGCAGTACTTC. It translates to CASSPTSGSGEQYF.

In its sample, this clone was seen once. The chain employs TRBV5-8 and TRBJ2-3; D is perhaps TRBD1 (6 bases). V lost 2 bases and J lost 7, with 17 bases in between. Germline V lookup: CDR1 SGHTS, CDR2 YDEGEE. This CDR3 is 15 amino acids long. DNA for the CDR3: TGTGCCAGCAGCTTTTCACAGGGTTACATTTATACGCAGTATTTT. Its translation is CASSFSQGYIYTQYF. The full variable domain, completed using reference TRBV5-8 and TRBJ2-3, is EAGVTQSPTHLIKTRGQQATLRCSPISGHTSVYWYQQALGLGLQFLLWYDEGEERNRGNFPPRFSGRQFPNYSSELNVNALELEDSALYLCASSFSQGYIYTQYFGPGTRLTVL.

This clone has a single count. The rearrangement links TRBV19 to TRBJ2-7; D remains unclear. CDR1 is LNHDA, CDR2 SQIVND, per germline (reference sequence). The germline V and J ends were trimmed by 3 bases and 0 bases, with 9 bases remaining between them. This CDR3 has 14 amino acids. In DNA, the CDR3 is TGTGCCAGTAGTATCCAGGCCACCTCCTACGAGCAGTACTTC. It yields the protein CASSIQATSYEQYF.

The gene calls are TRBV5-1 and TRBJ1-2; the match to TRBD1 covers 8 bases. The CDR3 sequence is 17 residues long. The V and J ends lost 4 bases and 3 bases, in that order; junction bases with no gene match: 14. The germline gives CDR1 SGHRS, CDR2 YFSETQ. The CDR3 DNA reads TGCGCCAGCAGCCCTGGACAGGGAGCCTATGGGGACTATGGCTACACCTTC. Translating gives CASSPGQGAYGDYGYTF.

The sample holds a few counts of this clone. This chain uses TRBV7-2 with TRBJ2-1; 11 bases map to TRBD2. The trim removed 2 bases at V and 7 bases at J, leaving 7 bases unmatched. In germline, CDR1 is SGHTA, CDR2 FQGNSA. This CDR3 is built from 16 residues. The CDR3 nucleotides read TGTGCCAGCAGCTTATTCTTGCTAGCGGGAGGTAATGAGCAGTTCTTC. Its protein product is CASSLFLLAGGNEQFF. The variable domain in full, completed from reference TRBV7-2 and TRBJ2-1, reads GAGVSQSPSNKVTEKGKDVELRCDPISGHTALYWYRQSLGQGLEFLIYFQGNSAPDKSGLPSDRFSAERTGGSVSTLTIQRTQQEDSAVYLCASSLFLLAGGNEQFFGPGTRLTVL.

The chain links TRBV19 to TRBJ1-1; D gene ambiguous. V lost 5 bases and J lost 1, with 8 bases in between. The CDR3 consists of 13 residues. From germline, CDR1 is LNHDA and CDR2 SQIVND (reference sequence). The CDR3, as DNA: TGTGCCAGTAGTTGGGAGTCGAACACTGAAGCTTTCTTT. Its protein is CASSWESNTEAFF.